Below, 12 T cell receptor beta chains from the same sample are listed, as sequenced in a study of blood T cells in healthy people across ages. Primed by a sample-barcoded 5' primer and a J-beta primer mix, a second PCR proceeded for 7 to 11 cycles. MiXCR was run by TCRdb on the 5' RACE reads, yielding one entry per CDR3 protein. The sample consists of approximately 350,000 distinct CDR3 sequences, over 45% of them appearing once. The sequenced sample consisted of blood. The receptor source for this set is a man in his fifties or sixties in good health.

This clonotype has only a few counts. This chain joins TRBV12-3 or TRBV12-4 and TRBJ2-1; TRBD2 agrees at 7 bases. Germline trimming cut 4 bases from V and 5 bases from J; bases unmatched to any gene: 11. The CDR3 extends over 16 amino acids. The CDR3 DNA follows: TGTGCCAGCAGTTCCCTGACTAGCCCTACCGACAATGAGCAGTTCTTC. Residues: CASSSLTSPTDNEQFF.

This clonotype was seen a handful of times. The V and J genes are TRBV20-1 and TRBJ2-5; 7 bases map to TRBD2. Looked up from germline, CDR1 is DFQATT and CDR2 is SNEGSKA (reference sequence). The junction had 15 bases not matched to a gene; V was cut back by 0 bases and J by 11 bases. This CDR3 has 15 amino acids. As DNA, the CDR3 is TGCAGTGCTAGAGACCGGGGCGGGACTAAAAATGAGCAGTACTTC. Residues: CSARDRGGTKNEQYF.

The chain has TRBV4-3 and TRBJ1-1; D uncertain. CDR3 length: 13 amino acids. From germline, CDR1 is LGHNA and CDR2 YSLEER. The V end lost 1 base, the J end lost 5 bases, and 8 bases lay between the germline ends. The CDR3 sequence: CASSQVSRTEAFF. CDR3 DNA: TGCGCCAGCAGCCAAGTGAGTCGGACTGAAGCTTTCTTT.

The table lists this clonotype with a few counts. The chain employs TRBV7-2 and TRBJ1-2, with TRBD1 as a possible D gene (6 bases). The CDR3 is 15 amino acids. Deletions cut 5 bases from V and 4 bases from J, with 17 bases between. The germline CDR1 and CDR2 sequences are SGHTA and FQGNSA. DNA of the CDR3: TGTGCCAGCAGCGCATCGGACAGACCCCTCTATGGCTACACCTTC. It is translated as CASSASDRPLYGYTF.

The rearrangement joins TRBV19 to TRBJ1-5; no reliable D call. The CDR3 is 13 amino acids. Germline V gives CDR1 LNHDA, CDR2 SQIVND (reference sequence). The V gene lost 6 bases and the J gene lost 0 bases, with 6 bases spanning the gap. The CDR3 spells CASRRFSNQPQHF. In DNA, the CDR3 is TGTGCCAGTAGAAGATTTAGCAATCAGCCCCAGCATTTT.

With regard to this clonotype: A much larger clone differs by one base, so this may be a read error. The rearrangement joins TRBV12-3 or TRBV12-4 to TRBJ2-3; TRBD1 aligns across 9 bases. The J segment lost 6 bases and the V segment lost 4 bases, leaving 8 bases of the junction unmatched. The CDR3 consists of 15 residues. CDR3 region: CASSCTGGTRDTQYF. CDR3 in DNA: TGTGCCAGCAGTTGCACAGGGGGCACTCGGGATACGCAGTATTTT.

The rearrangement uses TRBV6-4 and TRBJ2-1; 12 nucleotides line up with TRBD2. J lost 9 bases, V lost 8 bases, and 11 bases had no gene match. The CDR3 is 15 residues long. CDR1 is MRHNA, CDR2 SNTAGT, per germline. The CDR3, as DNA: TGTGCCAGCGGTGGGGGGACTAGCGGGTCAAGTGAGCAGTTCTTC. Protein: CASGGGTSGSSEQFF.

DNA for the CDR3: TGTGCCAGCAGCGAAGGACAGGTAGCCGAGACCCAGTACTTC. Translated: CASSEGQVAETQYF. The rearrangement uses TRBV9 and TRBJ2-5; 7 bases are shared with TRBD1. The CDR3 runs 14 residues. The V and J ends lost 3 bases and 5 bases, in that order; junction bases with no gene match: 7. Germline CDR1 is SGDLS and CDR2 is YYNGEE.

The chain uses TRBV7-9 and TRBJ2-1; TRBD2 agrees at 7 bases. The V gene's germline CDR1 is SEHNR and CDR2 FQNEAQ (reference sequence). Unmatched junction bases numbered 5, after V lost 5 bases and J lost 1 base. CDR3 length: 15 residues. The chain's CDR3 is CASSASGVSYNEQFF. The DNA for the CDR3 is TGTGCCAGCAGCGCCAGCGGGGTATCCTACAATGAGCAGTTCTTC.

The chain joins TRBV28 to TRBJ1-4; D remains unclear. Germline V gene sequence: CDR1 MDHEN, CDR2 SYDVKM. The CDR3 loop spans 14 amino acids. The germline V and J ends were trimmed by 5 bases and 8 bases, with 15 bases remaining between them. CDR3 nucleotides: TGTGCCAGCAGTCCCTCGGGCCTGGAGGAAAAACTGTTTTTT. Translated, it gives CASSPSGLEEKLFF.

V usage is TRBV7-2 and J usage is TRBJ2-3, with D perhaps TRBD1 (6 bases). The CDR3 consists of 15 residues. Trimming removed 1 base from V and 2 bases from J, with 10 bases in between. The V gene's germline CDR1 is SGHTA and CDR2 FQGNSA. The chain's CDR3 is CASSLVGAATDTQYF. The CDR3 bases are TGTGCCAGCAGCTTAGTGGGGGCCGCCACAGATACGCAGTATTTT.

This clonotype occurred a few times. The genes are TRBV20-1 and TRBJ1-1, with D perhaps TRBD1 (5 bases). Germline loops: CDR1 DFQATT, CDR2 SNEGSKA (reference sequence). The CDR3 sequence is 15 residues long. The V end was cut by 3 bases, the J end by 0 bases, with 14 bases between. The CDR3 loop is CSARWDGGLNTEAFF. For the CDR3, the DNA is TGCAGTGCTAGGTGGGACGGTGGGTTGAACACTGAAGCTTTCTTT.